This TCR beta chain emerged from a study of blood T cells in healthy people across ages. Through a sample-barcoded 5' primer and a J-beta primer mix, a second PCR was run for roughly 6 to 12 cycles. TCRdb redid the calling of the 5' RACE reads with MiXCR, one entry per CDR3 protein. The sample carries some 900,000 distinct CDR3 sequences, around 48% recorded once. The sequenced sample was blood. This receptor was taken from a man aged 25-45 years in good health.

CDR3 in DNA: TGTGCCAGCAGTCCGCAGGCCGGGACATATTCTTATGGCTACACCTTC. Translated: CASSPQAGTYSYGYTF. The genes are TRBV6-2 or TRBV6-3 and TRBJ1-2; D may be TRBD1 (6 bases). The germline V and J ends were trimmed by 5 bases and 5 bases, with 21 bases remaining between them. Per the germline V gene, CDR1 is MNHEY and CDR2 is SVGEGT. This CDR3 comprises 16 residues.